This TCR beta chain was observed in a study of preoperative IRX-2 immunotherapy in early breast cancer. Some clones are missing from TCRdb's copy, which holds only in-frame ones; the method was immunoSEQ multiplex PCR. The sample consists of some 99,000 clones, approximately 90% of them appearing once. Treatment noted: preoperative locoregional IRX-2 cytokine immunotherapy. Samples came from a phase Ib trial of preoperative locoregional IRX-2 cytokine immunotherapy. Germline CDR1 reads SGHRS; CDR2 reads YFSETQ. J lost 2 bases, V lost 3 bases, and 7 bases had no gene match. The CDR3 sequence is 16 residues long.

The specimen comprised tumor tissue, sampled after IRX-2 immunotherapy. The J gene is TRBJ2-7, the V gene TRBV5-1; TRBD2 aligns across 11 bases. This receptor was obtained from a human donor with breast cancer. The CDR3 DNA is TGCGCCAGCAGCTACCAAACTAGCGGGGGAGCCTACGAGCAGTACTTC. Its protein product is CASSYQTSGGAYEQYF.